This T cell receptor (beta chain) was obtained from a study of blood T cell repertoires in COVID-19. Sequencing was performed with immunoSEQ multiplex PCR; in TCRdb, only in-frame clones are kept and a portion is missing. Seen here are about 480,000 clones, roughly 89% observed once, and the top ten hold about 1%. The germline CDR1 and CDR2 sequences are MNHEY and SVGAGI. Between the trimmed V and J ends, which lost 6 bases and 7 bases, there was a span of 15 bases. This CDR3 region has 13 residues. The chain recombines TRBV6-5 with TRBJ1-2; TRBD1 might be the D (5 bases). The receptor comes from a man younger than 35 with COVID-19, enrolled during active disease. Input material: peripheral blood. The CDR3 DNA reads TGTGCCAGCAGCCGCTACAGGCAGAGTGGCTACACCTTC. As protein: CASSRYRQSGYTF.